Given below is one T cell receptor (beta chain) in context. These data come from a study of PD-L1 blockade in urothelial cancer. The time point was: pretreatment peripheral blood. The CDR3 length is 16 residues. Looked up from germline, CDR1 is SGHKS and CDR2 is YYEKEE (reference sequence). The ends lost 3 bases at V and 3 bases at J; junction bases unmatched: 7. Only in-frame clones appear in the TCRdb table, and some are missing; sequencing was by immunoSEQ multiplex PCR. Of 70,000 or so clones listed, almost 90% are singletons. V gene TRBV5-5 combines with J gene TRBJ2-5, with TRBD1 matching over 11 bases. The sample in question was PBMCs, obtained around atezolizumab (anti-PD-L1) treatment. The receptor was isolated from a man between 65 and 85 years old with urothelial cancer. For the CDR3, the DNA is TGTGCCAGCAGCTCCGGACAGGGGGCGGGCGAAGAGACCCAGTACTTC. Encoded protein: CASSSGQGAGEETQYF.